One and the same sample provided the 11 T cell receptor beta chains below, sequenced in a study of cytomegalovirus exposure and HLA in healthy donors. A multiplex PCR was run with 60 Vbeta primers and 13 Jbeta primers. TCRdb's table, derived via immunoSEQ multiplex PCR, lists solely in-frame clones and lacks some. The sample yields 35,000 to 50,000 clones, around three quarters seen once. Sequenced sample: PBMCs. The origin of the receptors is a man aged 25 to 40 in good health and CMV-seronegative.

The J gene is TRBJ2-5, the V gene TRBV6-6; D ambiguous. The J call is in doubt because the DNA end fits TRBJ2-7 better. Germline lookup yields CDR1 MNHNY and CDR2 SVGAGI (reference sequence). The CDR3 is 12 amino acids. The CDR3 protein is CASSLRDYEQYF. The CDR3 DNA follows: TGTGCCAGCAGTTTACGTGATTACGAGCAGTACTTC.

The chain employs TRBV25-1 and TRBJ2-5, with 9 nucleotides matching TRBD1. The CDR3 covers 15 residues. Germline V gives CDR1 MGHDK, CDR2 SYGVNS. The V and J ends lost 6 bases and 4 bases, in that order; junction bases with no gene match: 9. The CDR3 bases are TGTGCCAGCAGCCGGGACAGGGCATTCGGAGAGACCCAGTACTTC. Amino acids: CASSRDRAFGETQYF.

The V call is TRBV7-3, the J call TRBJ2-3; TRBD2 is a possible D gene (6 bases). This CDR3 contains 15 residues. Trimming removed 5 bases from V and 0 bases from J, with 12 bases in between. The germline V gene has CDR1 SGHTA and CDR2 FQGTGA. CDR3 sequence: CASSRNGGSTDTQYF. The CDR3 DNA reads TGTGCCAGCAGCCGGAACGGGGGTAGCACAGATACGCAGTATTTT.

The J gene is TRBJ1-2, the V gene TRBV21-1; the D call of TRBD1 is as the table states it, not checked on the DNA. TRBV21-1 is a recognized pseudogene. The CDR3 covers 16 residues. In DNA form, the CDR3 reads TGTGCCAGCAGCCCCCCGCTCCCACAGGGAGACTATGGCTACACCTTC. Translating it yields CASSPPLPQGDYGYTF.

This chain joins TRBV5-1 and TRBJ2-6; TRBD1 matches 11 bases. With 3 bases clipped from V and 2 bases from J, the junction kept 7 bases outside the gene matches. The V gene's germline CDR1 is SGHRS and CDR2 YFSETQ. This CDR3 is 18 amino acids long. CDR3 DNA: TGCGCCAGCAGCTCGGGGACAGGGGGGGGGACTGGGGCCAACGTCCTGACTTTC. This sequence encodes CASSSGTGGGTGANVLTF.

The chain carries TRBV7-6 and TRBJ1-3, with 8 bases identical to TRBD1. The germline gives CDR1 SGHVS, CDR2 FNYEAQ. This CDR3 is 13 amino acids long. The V and J ends lost 4 bases and 11 bases, in that order; junction bases with no gene match: 7. The CDR3 DNA follows: TGTGCCAGCAGCTCCGTACAGGGGGACCCCATATATTTT. Amino acids: CASSSVQGDPIYF.

The chain combines TRBV5-1 with TRBJ2-1, with TRBD2 matching 9 bases. V was pared by 2 bases and J by 7 bases, with 10 bases of the junction left unmatched. The CDR3 is made up of 16 amino acids. From germline, CDR1 is SGHRS and CDR2 YFSETQ. The CDR3 bases are TGCGCCAGCAGCTTTCTCGCTAGCGGGAAGGGGAATGAGCAGTTCTTC. It translates to CASSFLASGKGNEQFF.

The CDR3 here is CASRRDRGGQETQYF. CDR3 DNA: TGTGCCAGCAGACGGGACAGGGGAGGGCAAGAGACCCAGTACTTC. J is TRBJ2-5 and V is TRBV6-5; 10 bases are shared with TRBD1. CDR3 size: 15 residues. CDR1 is MNHEY, CDR2 SVGAGI, per germline. The V segment lost 6 bases and the J segment 2 bases; nucleotides outside the gene matches: 6.

The chain has TRBV5-1 and TRBJ2-1; D possibly corresponds to TRBD2 (6 bases). The V end was cut by 3 bases, the J end by 6 bases, with 16 bases between. CDR1 is SGHRS, CDR2 YFSETQ, per germline. The CDR3 length is 15 residues. In nucleotides, the CDR3 is TGCGCCAGCAGCTCCGGGACTCTTGGGGTCAATGAGCAGTTCTTC. This sequence encodes CASSSGTLGVNEQFF.

This CDR3 reads CASSTSGGNTGELFF. The CDR3 coding sequence is TGCGCCAGCTCGACTAGCGGGGGGAACACCGGGGAGCTGTTTTTT. V and J are TRBV4-1 and TRBJ2-2; 12 bases fit TRBD2. The germline V gene has CDR1 MGHRA and CDR2 YSYEKL. This CDR3 comprises 15 residues. Trimming cost V 8 bases and J 1 base; bases outside gene matches: 2.

The genes are TRBV27 and TRBJ1-1; 7 positions match TRBD1. This CDR3 spans 16 amino acids. J gave up 8 bases and V 4 bases, and 16 bases lay outside the gene matches. Germline V lookup: CDR1 MNHEY, CDR2 SMNVEV (reference sequence). The CDR3 loop reads CASSSHSTGTVREAFF. The CDR3 DNA follows: TGTGCCAGCAGTTCCCACTCGACCGGGACAGTGCGGGAAGCTTTCTTT.